What follows describes a single T cell receptor beta chain. Preparation of the TCRbeta library was carried out with unique molecular identifiers. TCRdb itself ran the PCR reads through MiXCR, one entry per CDR3 protein. The table has about 610,000 distinct CDR3 sequences, roughly a tenth seen once. The entry originates in a study of T-cell reconstitution after alpha-beta-depleted transplantation in children. The ends lost 7 bases at V and 6 bases at J; junction bases unmatched: 9. Looked up from germline, CDR1 is MDHEN and CDR2 is SYDVKM. This CDR3 has 15 residues. The source material was PBMCs from the stem cell graft donor, sampled from the stem cell graft. The TCR comes from a human donor who donated a stem cell graft to a child with acute myeloid leukemia. The chain joins TRBV28 to TRBJ2-2; 9 bases align to TRBD1. The CDR3 nucleotides read TGTGCCAGCACCTTAGGACAGGGGCGGGCCGGGGAGCTGTTTTTT. Its translation: CASTLGQGRAGELFF.